This TCR beta chain is from a study of T-cell reconstitution after alpha-beta-depleted transplantation in children (dated by TCRdb to the mid-2010s). For the wider study: Using TCR repertoire profiling, the study quantitatively followed how T-cell immune reconstitution unfolded in children after TCRalphabeta/CD19-depleted allogeneic hematopoietic cell transplantation.

CDR1 and CDR2 (MGHRA, YSYEKL) derive from the germline V gene. Reading from cysteine to phenylalanine, the CDR3 counts 17 amino acids. Only the CDR3 region is kept as DNA, spanning 51 bases read in frame from base 1. Deletion took 3 bases off V and 0 bases off J, with a span of 15 bases between the germline ends. Library preparation used PCR. Sequenced on an Illumina HiSeq 2500. To normalize quantification of the TCRbeta repertoire, the TCR libraries were built with molecular barcoding that relied on unique molecular identifiers. The public sequencing data were trimmed at Q25 with fastp and processed into clonotypes with MiXCR by TCRdb, which kept only in-frame beta chains. Rows are unified per CDR3 protein, each entry keeping the most common DNA and genes. Across this sample there are 240,000 or so distinct CDR3 sequences, with approximately 12% seen only once. The leading ten clones occupy about 2.6% of the sample.

The sample holds many counts of this clonotype. Its antigen is unknown. One base away there is no much larger clone; base qualities are not given. The chain is assembled from TRBV4-1 and TRBJ1-3; the D gene is not confidently resolved. The sample in question was PBMCs from the stem cell graft donor, obtained from the stem cell graft. The receptor was isolated from a human donor who donated a stem cell graft to a child with acute lymphoblastic leukemia. The CDR3 loop reads CASSQVPNFVSGNTIYF. The bases are TGCGCCAGCAGCCAGGTCCCCAACTTCGTCTCTGGAAACACCATATATTTT.